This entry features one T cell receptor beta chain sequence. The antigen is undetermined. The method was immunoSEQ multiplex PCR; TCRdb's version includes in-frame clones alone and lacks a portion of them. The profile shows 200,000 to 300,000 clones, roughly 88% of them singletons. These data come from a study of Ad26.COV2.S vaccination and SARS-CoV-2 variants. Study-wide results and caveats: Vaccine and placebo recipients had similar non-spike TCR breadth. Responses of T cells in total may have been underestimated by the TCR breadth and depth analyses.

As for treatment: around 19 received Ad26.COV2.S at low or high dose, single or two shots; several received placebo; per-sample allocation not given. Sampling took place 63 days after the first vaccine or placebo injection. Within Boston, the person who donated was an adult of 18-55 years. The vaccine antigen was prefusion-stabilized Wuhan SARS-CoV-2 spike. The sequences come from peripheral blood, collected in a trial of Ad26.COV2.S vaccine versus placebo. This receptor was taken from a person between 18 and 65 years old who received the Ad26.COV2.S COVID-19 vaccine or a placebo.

The CDR3 coding sequence is TGCAGCGTCGCACTAGCGGGAGCTCGTGACGGGGAGCTGTTTTTT. Protein product: CSVALAGARDGELFF. This rearrangement joins TRBV29-1 to TRBJ2-2; 11 bases agree with TRBD2. The CDR3 is 15 amino acids. Germline V gives CDR1 SQVTM, CDR2 ANQGSEA. With 6 bases clipped from V and 7 bases from J, the junction kept 10 bases outside the gene matches.